These 2 T cell receptor beta chains share one sample of origin, sequenced in a study of blood T cell repertoires in COVID-19. This table comes from immunoSEQ multiplex PCR, and its TCRdb copy is limited to in-frame clones, with some not included. The sample gives 65,000 to 95,000 clones, more than 70% of which show up once; roughly 2.7% is in the top ten. Sequenced input: peripheral blood. All receptors derive from an older man with active or convalescent COVID-19.

CDR3: CASSGQDRSTEAFF. For the CDR3, the DNA is TGTGCCAGCAGCGGACAGGACAGGTCCACTGAAGCTTTCTTT. The chain combines TRBV3-1 (or the pseudogene TRBV3-2) with TRBJ1-1, with 7 nucleotides matching TRBD1. From germline, CDR1 is LGHDT and CDR2 YNNKEL (reference sequence). The V segment lost 5 bases and the J segment 4 bases; nucleotides outside the gene matches: 7. The CDR3 loop spans 14 amino acids.

CDR3 in amino acids: CATSAGLEGYGYTF. CDR3 DNA sequence: TGTGCCACCAGCGCGGGACTTGAGGGCTATGGCTACACCTTC. This chain links TRBV15 with TRBJ1-2; TRBD1 might be the D (5 bases). Germline V CDR1 and CDR2: LNHNV, YYDKDF (reference sequence). Trimming cost V 5 bases and J 4 bases, with 14 bases left between them. The CDR3 is 14 amino acids.